What follows are 18 T cell receptor beta chains derived from one specimen sequenced in a study of STAT3 mutations in large granular lymphocyte leukemia. Whole-study findings and limits: Every T-cell large granular lymphocyte leukemia patient had at least one immunodominant TCR beta clonotype.

Sequencing used immunoSEQ multiplex PCR; TCRdb keeps in-frame clones, though not all of them. Of around 8,000 clones in the sample, 90% to 95% were seen once. Their antigens are not known. Sequenced material: peripheral blood mononuclear cells. These TCRs come from a middle-aged man with T-cell large granular lymphocyte leukemia. Some clones in this sample may be carry-over from other donors' samples.

The chain uses TRBV27 and TRBJ1-5; D perhaps matches TRBD1 (5 bases). Germline loops: CDR1 MNHEY, CDR2 SMNVEV (reference sequence). Trimming left V 5 bases short and J 4 bases short, with 15 bases between. The CDR3 runs 15 residues. The CDR3 nucleotides read TGTGCCAGCAGTCCGCAGGGTGGGCGAAATCAGCCCCAGCATTTT. Translation gives CASSPQGGRNQPQHF.

The V call is TRBV30, the J call TRBJ2-4, with a tentative D call TRBD2 (6 bases). The CDR3 has 12 residues. CDR1 and CDR2 from the germline V gene are GTSNPN and SVGIG (reference sequence). Trimming removed 6 bases at V and 4 bases at J, with 10 bases between. CDR3 DNA sequence: TGTGCCTGCCCGGGACTGAAAAACATTCAGTACTTC. Protein: CACPGLKNIQYF. The whole variable domain, remainder taken from reference TRBV30 and TRBJ2-4, is SQTIHQWPATLVQPVGSPLSLECTVEGTSNPNLYWYRQAAGRGLQLLFYSVGIGQISSEVPQNLSASRPQDRQFILSSKKLLLSDSGFYLCACPGLKNIQYFGAGTRLSVL.

V and J are TRBV18 and TRBJ2-6; 8 bases are shared with TRBD1. With 8 bases clipped from V and 0 bases from J, the junction kept 9 bases outside the gene matches. The CDR3 consists of 17 residues. Germline CDR1 is KGHSH and CDR2 is LQKENI. Here the CDR3 DNA reads TGTGCCAGCCGCGGACAGGGCCTTAGCTCTGGGGCCAACGTCCTGACTTTC. The encoded protein is CASRGQGLSSGANVLTF.

The chain is built from TRBV4-3 and TRBJ1-5; D uncertain. The length of the CDR3 is 15 residues. The V gene lost 1 base and the J gene lost 0 bases, with 7 bases spanning the gap. Germline assignment: CDR1 LGHNA and CDR2 YSLEER. Here the CDR3 DNA reads TGCGCCAGCAGCCAAGTGGTAAATAGCAATCAGCCCCAGCATTTT. Translation gives CASSQVVNSNQPQHF.

This rearrangement joins TRBV29-1 to TRBJ2-7; weak D call: TRBD1 (5 bases). Germline V gene sequence: CDR1 SQVTM, CDR2 ANQGSEA. Deletions cut 7 bases from V and 4 bases from J, with 11 bases between. This CDR3 is 11 amino acids long. The CDR3 DNA sequence: TGCAGCGCAGGGTCCGGTTACGAGCAGTACTTC. Translated: CSAGSGYEQYF.

The CDR3 DNA sequence: TGTGCCAGCAGTGCCGGGACTAGCGGGGGCACAGATACGCAGTATTTT. Translated, it gives CASSAGTSGGTDTQYF. The V gene is TRBV6-4, the J gene TRBJ2-3; 13 bases align to TRBD2. V was pared by 4 bases and J by 1 base, with 2 bases of the junction left unmatched. This CDR3 contains 16 residues. Germline CDR1 MRHNA, CDR2 SNTAGT.

This rearrangement joins TRBV2 to TRBJ2-7; D assignment may be TRBD1 or TRBD2 (6 bases each). The CDR3 contains 14 residues. The germline gives CDR1 SNHLY, CDR2 FYNNEI. Between the trimmed V and J ends, which lost 4 bases and 4 bases, there was a span of 14 bases. CDR3 protein: CASSVAEGEYEQYF. CDR3 DNA: TGTGCCAGCAGTGTTGCGGAGGGGGAGTACGAGCAGTACTTC.

The V and J genes are TRBV5-1 and TRBJ2-7, with 7 nucleotides matching TRBD1. This CDR3 spans 13 amino acids. V gave up 6 bases and J gave up 5 bases; unmatched junction bases: 8. CDR1 and CDR2 (germline): SGHRS, YFSETQ. The chain's CDR3 is CASNSGQVDEQYF. In DNA form, the CDR3 reads TGCGCCAGCAACAGCGGACAGGTTGACGAGCAGTACTTC.

V gene TRBV5-4 combines with J gene TRBJ2-3, with 8 positions matching TRBD2. J lost 4 bases, V lost 4 bases, and 5 bases had no gene match. The germline CDR1 and CDR2 sequences are SGHNT and YYREEE (reference sequence). The CDR3 runs 14 residues. As DNA, the CDR3 is TGTGCCAGCAGCCCGCGACTAGCGTCAGATACGCAGTATTTT. Protein: CASSPRLASDTQYF.

The chain joins TRBV29-1 to TRBJ1-1, with 7 bases matching TRBD1. J gave up 10 bases and V 2 bases, and 10 bases lay outside the gene matches. The CDR3 sequence is 13 residues long. CDR1 is SQVTM and CDR2 is ANQGSEA in the germline V gene. The CDR3 protein is CSVERDSGRGAFF. Here the CDR3 DNA reads TGCAGCGTTGAAAGGGACAGTGGAAGGGGAGCTTTCTTT.

The rearrangement uses TRBV5-8 and TRBJ2-5; the D gene is possibly TRBD2 (5 bases). Trimming removed 0 bases from V and 0 bases from J, with 15 bases in between. CDR3 length: 17 residues. Germline V gene sequence: CDR1 SGHTS, CDR2 YDEGEE. CDR3 residues: CASSLVSVDFDQETQYF. CDR3 nucleotides: TGTGCCAGCAGCTTGGTAAGCGTGGACTTCGACCAAGAGACCCAGTACTTC.

This chain joins TRBV5-1 and TRBJ2-1; D possibly corresponds to TRBD2 (5 bases). CDR1 and CDR2 (germline): SGHRS, YFSETQ. V was pared by 7 bases and J by 0 bases, with 14 bases between. The length of the CDR3 is 15 residues. CDR3 sequence reads: CASRSTGSSYNEQFF. The DNA for the CDR3 is TGCGCCAGCCGATCGACGGGGAGCTCCTACAATGAGCAGTTCTTC.

The CDR3 here is CASSLRGADTQYF. CDR3 nucleotide sequence: TGTGCCAGCAGCTTGAGAGGGGCAGATACGCAGTATTTT. J is TRBJ2-3 and V is TRBV5-6; D possibly uses TRBD1 or TRBD2 (5 bases each). The CDR3 contains 13 residues. The V and J ends lost 1 base and 4 bases respectively, with 7 bases between them. Per germline, CDR1 SGHDT and CDR2 YYEEEE.

The chain couples TRBV2 to TRBJ2-3; D tentatively reads TRBD1 or TRBD2 (7 bases each). The V end was cut by 0 bases, the J end by 3 bases, with 13 bases between. This CDR3 contains 16 residues. The germline V gene has CDR1 SNHLY and CDR2 FYNNEI. CDR3 sequence: CASSEAGRGGTDTQYF. CDR3 bases: TGTGCCAGCAGTGAAGCGGGCAGGGGGGGGACAGATACGCAGTATTTT.

The chain joins TRBV27 to TRBJ2-1, with 8 bases that match TRBD2. Germline V gene data show CDR1 as MNHEY and CDR2 as SMNVEV (reference sequence). The ends lost 1 base at V and 6 bases at J; junction bases unmatched: 5. This CDR3 has 15 amino acids. CDR3: CASSLFSGRSNEQFF. DNA of the CDR3: TGTGCCAGCAGTTTATTCAGCGGGAGAAGCAATGAGCAGTTCTTC.

The chain links TRBV20-1 to TRBJ1-2, with D possibly TRBD1 on 6 matching bases. The germline gives CDR1 DFQATT, CDR2 SNEGSKA (reference sequence). CDR3 size: 10 residues. The DNA for the CDR3 is TGCAGCGCAAAGGGGGATGGCTACACCTTC. As protein: CSAKGDGYTF.

This clone was picked up a small number of times. The CDR3 DNA sequence: TGTGCCAGCCGCCTAGCGGGACTAGCGGGAGGCCTAGCCTACGAGCAGTACTTC. It specifies CASRLAGLAGGLAYEQYF. This chain uses TRBV28 with TRBJ2-7; 15 nucleotides agree with TRBD2. This CDR3 has 18 residues. The ends lost 8 bases at V and 2 bases at J; junction bases unmatched: 13. Germline CDR1 reads MDHEN; CDR2 reads SYDVKM.

The chain combines TRBV5-6 with TRBJ2-5, with D possibly called TRBD1 or TRBD2 (7 bases each). Germline V gives CDR1 SGHDT, CDR2 YYEEEE. The CDR3 runs to 14 residues. V dropped 2 bases and J dropped 4 bases, with 12 bases sitting between them. The chain's CDR3 is CASSFSGGGETQYF. The CDR3 DNA sequence: TGTGCCAGCAGCTTTTCAGGGGGGGGAGAGACCCAGTACTTC.